The present entry profiles one T cell receptor (beta chain) with its context. The antigen is undetermined. Trimming took off 7 bases at V and 0 bases at J, with 12 bases between the two ends. Germline CDR1 reads SQVTM; CDR2 reads ANQGSEA. This CDR3 contains 13 residues. This sample was taken from a study of CD8 T cells in Susac syndrome. Study conclusions and caveats: In Susac syndrome, CD4+ T cell repertoires lacked any clonal expansion.

Random hexamers were used to reverse transcribe roughly 0.45 to 1 ug of RNA. It was immunoSEQ multiplex PCR that amplified TCR beta CDR3 across 54 Vbeta and 13 Jbeta. TCRdb reanalysed the immunoSEQ multiplex PCR reads using MiXCR and keeps one entry per CDR3 protein. The table records just over 150,000 distinct CDR3 sequences, 85% to 95% of them present only once. The TCR sequence derives from a human donor with Susac syndrome. The sample taken for sequencing was CD4+ T cells from PBMCs. V gene TRBV29-1 combines with J gene TRBJ1-1; D may be TRBD1 (6 bases). The CDR3 region is CSASGAVNTEAFF. The CDR3 bases are TGCAGCGCCTCGGGGGCGGTGAACACTGAAGCTTTCTTT.